This TCR beta chain derives from a study of human T cells and chemical hapten exposure. A single record per CDR3 protein comes from TCRdb applying MiXCR to the RACE reads. The repertoire holds roughly 100,000 distinct CDR3 sequences, with about 10% as singletons. Time point: healthy volunteer bleed at 2 weeks. Someone pulled total RNA out of unfractionated whole blood. The CDR3 runs to 13 residues. V lost 2 bases and J 3 bases, leaving 5 bases between the germline ends. Looked up from germline, CDR1 is SGHTA and CDR2 is FQGTGA. Specimen: whole blood. The J gene is TRBJ2-1, the V gene TRBV7-3; D remains ambiguous. The sequence was obtained from a female donor in good health. Some clones in this sample may be carry-over from other donors' samples. For the CDR3, the DNA is TGTGCCAGCAGCTTAGGGTTCTACAATGAGCAGTTCTTC. It encodes CASSLGFYNEQFF.